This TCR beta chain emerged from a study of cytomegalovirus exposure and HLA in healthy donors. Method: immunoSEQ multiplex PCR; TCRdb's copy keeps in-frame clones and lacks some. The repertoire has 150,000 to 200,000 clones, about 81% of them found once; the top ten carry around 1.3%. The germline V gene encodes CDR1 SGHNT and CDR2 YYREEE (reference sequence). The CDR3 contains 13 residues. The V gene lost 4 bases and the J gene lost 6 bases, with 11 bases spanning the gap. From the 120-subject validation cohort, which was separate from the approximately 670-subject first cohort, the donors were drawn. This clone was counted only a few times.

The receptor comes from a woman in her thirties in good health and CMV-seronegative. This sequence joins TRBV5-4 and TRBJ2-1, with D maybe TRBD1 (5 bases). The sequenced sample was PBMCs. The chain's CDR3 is CASSPDSRNEQFF. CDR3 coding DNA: TGTGCCAGCAGCCCCGACAGCCGCAATGAGCAGTTCTTC.